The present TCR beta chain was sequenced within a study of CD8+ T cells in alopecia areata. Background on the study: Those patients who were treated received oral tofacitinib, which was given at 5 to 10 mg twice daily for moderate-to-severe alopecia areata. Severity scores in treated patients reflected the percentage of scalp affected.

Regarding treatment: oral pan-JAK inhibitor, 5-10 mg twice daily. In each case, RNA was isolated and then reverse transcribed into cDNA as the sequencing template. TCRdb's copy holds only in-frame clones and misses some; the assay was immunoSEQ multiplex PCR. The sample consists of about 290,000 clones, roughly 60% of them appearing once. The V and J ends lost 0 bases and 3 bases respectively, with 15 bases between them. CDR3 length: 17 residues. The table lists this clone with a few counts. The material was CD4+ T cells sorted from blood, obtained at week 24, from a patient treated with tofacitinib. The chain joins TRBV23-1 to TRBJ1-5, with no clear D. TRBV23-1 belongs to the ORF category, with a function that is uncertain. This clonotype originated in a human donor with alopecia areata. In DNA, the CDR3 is TGCGCCAGCAGTCAATCTCCTCGCGGGGTGGACAATCAGCCCCAGCATTTT. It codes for CASSQSPRGVDNQPQHF.